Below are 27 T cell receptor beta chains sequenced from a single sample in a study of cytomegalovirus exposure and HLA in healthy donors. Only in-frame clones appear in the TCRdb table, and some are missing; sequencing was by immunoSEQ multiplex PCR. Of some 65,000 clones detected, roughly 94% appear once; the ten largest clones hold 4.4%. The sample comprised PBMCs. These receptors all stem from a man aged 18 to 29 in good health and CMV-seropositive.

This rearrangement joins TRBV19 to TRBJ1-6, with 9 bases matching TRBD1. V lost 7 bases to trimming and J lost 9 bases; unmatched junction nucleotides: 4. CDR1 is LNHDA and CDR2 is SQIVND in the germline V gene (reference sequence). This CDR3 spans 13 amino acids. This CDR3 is CASKGQGGSPLHF. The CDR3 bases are TGTGCCAGTAAGGGACAGGGAGGTTCACCCCTCCACTTT.

This CDR3 is CASSPHRTGTDYGYTF. The CDR3 region has the DNA TGTGCCAGCAGTCCCCATCGGACAGGGACGGACTATGGCTACACCTTC. This chain connects TRBV28 to TRBJ1-2; 8 bases agree with TRBD1. V shed 5 bases and J 3 bases; nucleotides not matched to a gene: 11. In germline, CDR1 is MDHEN, CDR2 SYDVKM. The CDR3 totals 16 residues.

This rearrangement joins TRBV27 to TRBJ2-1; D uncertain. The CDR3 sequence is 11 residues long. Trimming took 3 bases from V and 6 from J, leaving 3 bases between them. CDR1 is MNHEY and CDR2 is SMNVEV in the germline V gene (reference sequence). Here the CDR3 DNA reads TGTGCCAGCAGTTTCCGCAATGAGCAGTTCTTC. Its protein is CASSFRNEQFF.

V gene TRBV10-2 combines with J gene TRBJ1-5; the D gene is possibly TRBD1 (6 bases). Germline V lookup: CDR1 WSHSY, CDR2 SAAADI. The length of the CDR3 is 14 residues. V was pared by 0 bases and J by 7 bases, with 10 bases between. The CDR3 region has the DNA TGCGCCAGCAGTGAGTCATCAGGGGAACAGCCCCAGCATTTT. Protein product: CASSESSGEQPQHF.

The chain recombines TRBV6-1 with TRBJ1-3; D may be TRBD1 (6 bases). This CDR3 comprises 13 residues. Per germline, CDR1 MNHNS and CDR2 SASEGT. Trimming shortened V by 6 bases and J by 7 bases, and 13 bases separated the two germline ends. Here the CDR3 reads CASRRQEGNTIYF. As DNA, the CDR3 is TGTGCCAGCAGAAGACAGGAAGGGAACACCATATATTTT.

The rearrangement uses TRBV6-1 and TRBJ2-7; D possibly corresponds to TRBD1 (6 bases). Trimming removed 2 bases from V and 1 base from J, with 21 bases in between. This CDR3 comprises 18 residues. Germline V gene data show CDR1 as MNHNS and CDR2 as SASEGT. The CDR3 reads CASSEQGPYSSISYEQYF. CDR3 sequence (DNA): TGTGCCAGCAGTGAACAGGGGCCGTACAGTTCTATATCCTACGAGCAGTACTTC.

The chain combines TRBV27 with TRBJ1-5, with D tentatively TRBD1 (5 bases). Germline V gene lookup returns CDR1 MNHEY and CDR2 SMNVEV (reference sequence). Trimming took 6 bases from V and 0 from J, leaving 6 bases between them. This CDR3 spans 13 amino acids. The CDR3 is CASRQVSNQPQHF. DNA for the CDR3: TGTGCCAGCAGACAGGTTAGCAATCAGCCCCAGCATTTT.

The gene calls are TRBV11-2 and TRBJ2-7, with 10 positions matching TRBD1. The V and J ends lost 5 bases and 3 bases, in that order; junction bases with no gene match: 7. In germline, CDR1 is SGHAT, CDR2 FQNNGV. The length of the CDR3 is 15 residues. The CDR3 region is CASSPIGTGVYEQYF. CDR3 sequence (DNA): TGTGCCAGCAGCCCTATCGGGACAGGGGTCTACGAGCAGTACTTC.

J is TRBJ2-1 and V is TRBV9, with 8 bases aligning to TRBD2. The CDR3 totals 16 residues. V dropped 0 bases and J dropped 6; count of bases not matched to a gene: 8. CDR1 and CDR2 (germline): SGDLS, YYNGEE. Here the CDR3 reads CASSVGDRGGRNEQFF. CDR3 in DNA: TGTGCCAGCAGCGTAGGGGATCGGGGGGGCCGCAATGAGCAGTTCTTC.

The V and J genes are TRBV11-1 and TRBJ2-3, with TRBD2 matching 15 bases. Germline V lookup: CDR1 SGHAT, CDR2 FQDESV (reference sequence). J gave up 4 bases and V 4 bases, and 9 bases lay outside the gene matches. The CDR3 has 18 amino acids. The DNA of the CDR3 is TGTGCCAGCAGCTACCGGACTAGCGGGGGGGCTAGACCAGATACGCAGTATTTT. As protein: CASSYRTSGGARPDTQYF.

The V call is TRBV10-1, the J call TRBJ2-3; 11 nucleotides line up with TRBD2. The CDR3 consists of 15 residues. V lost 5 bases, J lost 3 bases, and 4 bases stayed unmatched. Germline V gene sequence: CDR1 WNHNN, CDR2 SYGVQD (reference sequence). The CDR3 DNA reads TGCGCCAGCAGTCTTAGCGGGGGGGCAACAGATACGCAGTATTTT. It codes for CASSLSGGATDTQYF.

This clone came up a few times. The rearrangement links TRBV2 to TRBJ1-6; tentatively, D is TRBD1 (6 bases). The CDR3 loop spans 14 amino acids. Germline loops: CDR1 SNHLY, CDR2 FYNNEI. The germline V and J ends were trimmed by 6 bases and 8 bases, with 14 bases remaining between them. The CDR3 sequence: CASRMGRGDSPLHF. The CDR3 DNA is TGTGCCAGCAGGATGGGCAGGGGAGATTCACCCCTCCACTTT.

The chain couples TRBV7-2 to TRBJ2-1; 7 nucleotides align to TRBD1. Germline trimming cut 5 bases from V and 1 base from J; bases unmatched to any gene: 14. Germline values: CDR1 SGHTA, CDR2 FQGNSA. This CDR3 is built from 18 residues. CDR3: CASSAKFVGTVSYNEQFF. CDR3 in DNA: TGTGCCAGCAGCGCCAAGTTCGTGGGGACAGTATCCTACAATGAGCAGTTCTTC.

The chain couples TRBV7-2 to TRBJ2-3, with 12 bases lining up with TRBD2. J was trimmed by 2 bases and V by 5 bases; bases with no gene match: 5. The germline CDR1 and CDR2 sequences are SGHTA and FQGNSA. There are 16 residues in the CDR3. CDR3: CASSGRLAGATDTQYF. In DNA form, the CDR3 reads TGTGCCAGCAGCGGACGACTAGCGGGAGCCACAGATACGCAGTATTTT. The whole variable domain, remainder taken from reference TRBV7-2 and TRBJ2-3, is GAGVSQSPSNKVTEKGKDVELRCDPISGHTALYWYRQSLGQGLEFLIYFQGNSAPDKSGLPSDRFSAERTGGSVSTLTIQRTQQEDSAVYLCASSGRLAGATDTQYFGPGTRLTVL.

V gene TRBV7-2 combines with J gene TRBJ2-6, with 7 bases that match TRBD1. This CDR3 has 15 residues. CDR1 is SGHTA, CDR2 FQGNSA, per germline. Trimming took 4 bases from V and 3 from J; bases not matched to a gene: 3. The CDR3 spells CASSSGQFGANVLTF. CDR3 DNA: TGTGCCAGCAGCTCGGGACAGTTTGGGGCCAACGTCCTGACTTTC.

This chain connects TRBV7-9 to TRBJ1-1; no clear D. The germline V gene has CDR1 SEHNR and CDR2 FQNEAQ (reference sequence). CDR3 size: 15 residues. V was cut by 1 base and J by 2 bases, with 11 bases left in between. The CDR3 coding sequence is TGTGCCAGCAGCTTAGTGGGCAGGAAAAACACTGAAGCTTTCTTT. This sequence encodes CASSLVGRKNTEAFF.

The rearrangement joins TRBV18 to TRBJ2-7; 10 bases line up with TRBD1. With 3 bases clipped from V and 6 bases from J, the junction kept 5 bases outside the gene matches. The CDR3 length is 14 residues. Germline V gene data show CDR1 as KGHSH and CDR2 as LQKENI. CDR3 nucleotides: TGTGCCAGCTCACCGCGGGACAGGGGCCTCGAGCAGTACTTC. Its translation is CASSPRDRGLEQYF. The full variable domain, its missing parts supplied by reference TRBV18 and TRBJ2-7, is NAGVMQNPRHLVRRRGQEARLRCSPMKGHSHVYWYRQLPEEGLKFMVYLQKENIIDESGMPKERFSAEFPKEGPSILRIQQVVRGDSAAYFCASSPRDRGLEQYFGPGTRLTVT.

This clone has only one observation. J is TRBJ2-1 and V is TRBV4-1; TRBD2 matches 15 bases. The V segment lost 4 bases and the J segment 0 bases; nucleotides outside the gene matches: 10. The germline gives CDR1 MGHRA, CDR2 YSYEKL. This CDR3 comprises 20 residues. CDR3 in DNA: TGCGCCAGCAGCCCCATCCCGGGACTAGCGGGGGGCGTCTCCTACAATGAGCAGTTCTTC. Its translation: CASSPIPGLAGGVSYNEQFF.

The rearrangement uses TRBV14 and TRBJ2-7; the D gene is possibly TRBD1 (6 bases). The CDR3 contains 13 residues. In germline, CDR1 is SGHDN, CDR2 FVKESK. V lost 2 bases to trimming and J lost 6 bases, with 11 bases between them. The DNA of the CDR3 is TGTGCCAGCAGCCAATACAGGGTGGGCGAGCAGTACTTC. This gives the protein CASSQYRVGEQYF.

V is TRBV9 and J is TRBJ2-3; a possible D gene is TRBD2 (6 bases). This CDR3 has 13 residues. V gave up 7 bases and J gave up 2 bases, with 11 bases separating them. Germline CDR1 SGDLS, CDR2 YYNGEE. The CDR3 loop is CASGGSNTDTQYF. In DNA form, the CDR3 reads TGTGCCAGCGGGGGGTCTAACACAGATACGCAGTATTTT.

CDR3 region: CASGPFWGGEAFF. CDR3 coding DNA: TGTGCTAGTGGTCCCTTCTGGGGGGGTGAAGCTTTCTTT. This chain connects TRBV12-5 to TRBJ1-1; tentative D call: TRBD1 (5 bases). Looked up from germline, CDR1 is LGHNT and CDR2 is FRNRAP. The V end lost 5 bases, the J end lost 7 bases, and 14 bases lay between the germline ends. The CDR3 covers 13 residues.

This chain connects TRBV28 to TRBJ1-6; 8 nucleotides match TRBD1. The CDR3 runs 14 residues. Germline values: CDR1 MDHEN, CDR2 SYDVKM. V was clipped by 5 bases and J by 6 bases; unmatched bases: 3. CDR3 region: CASSPDRVNSPLHF. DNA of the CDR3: TGTGCCAGCAGTCCGGACAGGGTTAATTCACCCCTCCACTTT.

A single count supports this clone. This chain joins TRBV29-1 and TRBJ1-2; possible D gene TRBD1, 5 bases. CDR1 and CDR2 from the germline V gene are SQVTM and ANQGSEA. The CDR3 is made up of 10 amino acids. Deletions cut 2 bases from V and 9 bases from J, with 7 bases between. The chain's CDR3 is CSVETGSYTF. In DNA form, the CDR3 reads TGCAGCGTTGAAACAGGTAGCTACACCTTC.

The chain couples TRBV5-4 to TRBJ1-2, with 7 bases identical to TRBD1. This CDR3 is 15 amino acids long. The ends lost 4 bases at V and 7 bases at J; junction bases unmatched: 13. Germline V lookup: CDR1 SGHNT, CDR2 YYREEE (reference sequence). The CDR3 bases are TGTGCCAGCAGCCAGGATGGACAGGTGTCGGGTGGCTACACCTTC. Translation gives CASSQDGQVSGGYTF.

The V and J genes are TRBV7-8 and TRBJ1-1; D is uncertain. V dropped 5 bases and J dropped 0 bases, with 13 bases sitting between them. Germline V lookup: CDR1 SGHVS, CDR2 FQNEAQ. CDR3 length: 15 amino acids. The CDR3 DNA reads TGTGCCAGCAGCCCCCCAGGTACCTTGAACACTGAAGCTTTCTTT. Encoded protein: CASSPPGTLNTEAFF.

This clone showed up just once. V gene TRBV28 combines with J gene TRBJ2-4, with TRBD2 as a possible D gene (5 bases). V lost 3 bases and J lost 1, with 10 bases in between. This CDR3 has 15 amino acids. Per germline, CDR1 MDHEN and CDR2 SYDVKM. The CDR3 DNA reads TGTGCCAGCAGTTTCGGGATTGGGGCCAAAAACATTCAGTACTTC. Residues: CASSFGIGAKNIQYF.

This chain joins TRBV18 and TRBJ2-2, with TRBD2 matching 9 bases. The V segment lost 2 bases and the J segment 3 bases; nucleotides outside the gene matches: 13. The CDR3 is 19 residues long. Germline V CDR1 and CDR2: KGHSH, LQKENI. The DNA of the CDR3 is TGTGCCAGCTCACCAAAAAAAGTAGCGGGAGTAAAGGACACCGGGGAGCTGTTTTTT. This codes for CASSPKKVAGVKDTGELFF.